This T cell receptor (beta chain) is drawn from a study of OX40 agonist ivuxolimab in advanced cancers. Overall study results and limits: The study did not work out the antigen specificity of the expanded peripheral T cells. Clonal expansion by week 6 occurred in CD4+ and CD8+ blood T cells (at 0.1 to 3.0 mg/kg).

Assay used: immunoSEQ multiplex PCR; TCRdb lists only in-frame clones, some missing. Here the sample spans 69,000 or so clones, about 84% being singletons. As for this clone: As yet, its antigen is unknown.

V lost 4 bases and J 1 base, leaving 11 bases between the germline ends. CDR1 and CDR2 from the germline V gene are SGHRS and YFSETQ. The length of the CDR3 is 14 residues. The study sampled blood at baseline, cycle 4 day 1, and cycle 7 day 1. This clonotype was obtained from an adult with an advanced solid tumor such as melanoma, head and neck, liver or kidney cancer. Sequences were derived from CD4+ or CD8+ T cells sorted from blood, sampled in a trial of the OX40 agonist ivuxolimab. The gene calls are TRBV5-1 and TRBJ1-1, with TRBD1 as a possible D gene (5 bases). The CDR3 DNA sequence: TGCGCCAGCAGCACGGGACGGACGAACACTGAAGCTTTCTTT. It yields the protein CASSTGRTNTEAFF.